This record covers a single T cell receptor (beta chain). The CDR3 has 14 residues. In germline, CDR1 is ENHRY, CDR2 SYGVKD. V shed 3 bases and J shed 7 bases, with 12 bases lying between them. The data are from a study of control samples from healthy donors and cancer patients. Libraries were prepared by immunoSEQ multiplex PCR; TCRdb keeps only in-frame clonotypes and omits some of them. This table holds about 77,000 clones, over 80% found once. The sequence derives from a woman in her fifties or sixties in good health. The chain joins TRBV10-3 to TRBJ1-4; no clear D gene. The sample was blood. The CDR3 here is CAISDPGYSEKLFF. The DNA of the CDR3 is TGTGCCATCAGTGACCCGGGGTATAGTGAAAAACTGTTTTTT.